This T cell receptor (beta chain) originates from a study of cytomegalovirus exposure and HLA in healthy donors. Primers for the PCR totalled 60 Vbeta and 13 Jbeta. Using immunoSEQ multiplex PCR, the repertoire was profiled, and TCRdb retains in-frame clones only, with some absent. The data hold about 200,000 clones, with around 79% observed a single time. Germline-derived CDR1 and CDR2 are SEHNR and FQNEAQ (reference sequence). V was cut by 8 bases and J by 5 bases, with 10 bases left in between. CDR3 length: 11 amino acids. The receptor was derived from a male donor in good health and CMV-seropositive. V usage is TRBV7-9 and J usage is TRBJ2-7; the D gene is possibly TRBD2 (5 bases). Sequenced material: PBMCs. The CDR3 spells CASGRGNEQYF. DNA of the CDR3: TGTGCCAGCGGCCGGGGAAACGAGCAGTACTTC.